The present TCR beta chain was sequenced within a study of blood T cell repertoires in COVID-19. The CDR3 sequence is 15 residues long. Deletions cut 2 bases from V and 4 bases from J, with 13 bases between. Germline values: CDR1 MNHNY, CDR2 SVGAGI (reference sequence). TCRdb's table, derived via immunoSEQ multiplex PCR, lists solely in-frame clones and lacks some. The table lists roughly 280,000 clones, 70% to 90% of them singletons, with under 2.5% in the top ten. Sequencing used peripheral blood. This TCR came from a man aged 25 to 45 with active or convalescent COVID-19. J is TRBJ2-3 and V is TRBV6-6, with D maybe TRBD2 (6 bases). CDR3 DNA sequence: TGTGCCAGCAGTTACCAGCAGGGAGGATCAGATACGCAGTATTTT. Residues: CASSYQQGGSDTQYF.